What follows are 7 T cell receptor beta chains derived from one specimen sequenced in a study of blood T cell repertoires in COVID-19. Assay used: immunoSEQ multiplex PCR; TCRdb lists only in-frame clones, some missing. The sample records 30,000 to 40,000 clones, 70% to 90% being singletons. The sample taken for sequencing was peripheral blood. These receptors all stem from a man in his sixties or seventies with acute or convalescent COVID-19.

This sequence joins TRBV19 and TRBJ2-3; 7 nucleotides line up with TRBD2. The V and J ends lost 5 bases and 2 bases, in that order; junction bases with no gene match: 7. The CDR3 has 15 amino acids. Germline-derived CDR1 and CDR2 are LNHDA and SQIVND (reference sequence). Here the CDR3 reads CASSARLADTDTQYF. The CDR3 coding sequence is TGTGCCAGTAGTGCGCGACTAGCCGACACAGATACGCAGTATTTT.

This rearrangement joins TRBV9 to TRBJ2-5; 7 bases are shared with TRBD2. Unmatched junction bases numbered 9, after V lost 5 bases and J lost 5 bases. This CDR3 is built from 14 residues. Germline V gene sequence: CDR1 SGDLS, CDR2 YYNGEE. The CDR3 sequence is CASSYDLGGETQYF. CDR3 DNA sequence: TGTGCCAGCAGTTACGACCTGGGGGGGGAGACCCAGTACTTC.

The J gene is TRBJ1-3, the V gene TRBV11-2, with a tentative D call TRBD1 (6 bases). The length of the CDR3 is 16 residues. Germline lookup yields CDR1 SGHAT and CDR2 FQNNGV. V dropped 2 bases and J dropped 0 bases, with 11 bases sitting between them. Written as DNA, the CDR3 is TGTGCCAGCAGCTTACAAAACAGGGACTCTGGAAACACCATATATTTT. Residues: CASSLQNRDSGNTIYF. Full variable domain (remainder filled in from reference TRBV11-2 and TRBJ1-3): EAGVAQSPRYKIIEKRQSVAFWCNPISGHATLYWYQQILGQGPKLLIQFQNNGVVDDSQLPKDRFSAERLKGVDSTLKIQPAKLEDSAVYLCASSLQNRDSGNTIYFGEGSWLTVV.

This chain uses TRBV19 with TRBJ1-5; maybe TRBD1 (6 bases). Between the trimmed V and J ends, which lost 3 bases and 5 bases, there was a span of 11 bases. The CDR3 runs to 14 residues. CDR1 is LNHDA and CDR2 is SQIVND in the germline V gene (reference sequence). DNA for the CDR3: TGTGCCAGTAGTATCGGGGGGGCGGATCAGCCCCAGCATTTT. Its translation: CASSIGGADQPQHF.

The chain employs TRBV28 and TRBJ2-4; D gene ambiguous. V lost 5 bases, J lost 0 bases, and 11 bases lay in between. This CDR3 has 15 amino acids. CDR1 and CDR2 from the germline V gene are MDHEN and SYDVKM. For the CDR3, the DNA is TGTGCCAGCAGTCCCTCCGGCGGAGCCAAAAACATTCAGTACTTC. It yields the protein CASSPSGGAKNIQYF.

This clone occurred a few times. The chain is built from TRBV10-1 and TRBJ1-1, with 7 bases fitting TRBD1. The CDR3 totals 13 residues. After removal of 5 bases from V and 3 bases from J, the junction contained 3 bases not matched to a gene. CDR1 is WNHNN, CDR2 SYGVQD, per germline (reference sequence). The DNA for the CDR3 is TGCGCCAGCAGTAGACAGGGAGACACTGAAGCTTTCTTT. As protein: CASSRQGDTEAFF.

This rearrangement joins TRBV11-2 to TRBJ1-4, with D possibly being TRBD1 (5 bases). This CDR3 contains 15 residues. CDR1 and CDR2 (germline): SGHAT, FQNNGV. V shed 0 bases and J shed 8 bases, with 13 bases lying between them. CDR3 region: CASSLEGIRGEKLFF. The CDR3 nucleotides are TGTGCCAGCAGCTTAGAGGGGATTCGGGGGGAAAAACTGTTTTTT. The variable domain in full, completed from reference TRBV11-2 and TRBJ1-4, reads EAGVAQSPRYKIIEKRQSVAFWCNPISGHATLYWYQQILGQGPKLLIQFQNNGVVDDSQLPKDRFSAERLKGVDSTLKIQPAKLEDSAVYLCASSLEGIRGEKLFFGSGTQLSVL.